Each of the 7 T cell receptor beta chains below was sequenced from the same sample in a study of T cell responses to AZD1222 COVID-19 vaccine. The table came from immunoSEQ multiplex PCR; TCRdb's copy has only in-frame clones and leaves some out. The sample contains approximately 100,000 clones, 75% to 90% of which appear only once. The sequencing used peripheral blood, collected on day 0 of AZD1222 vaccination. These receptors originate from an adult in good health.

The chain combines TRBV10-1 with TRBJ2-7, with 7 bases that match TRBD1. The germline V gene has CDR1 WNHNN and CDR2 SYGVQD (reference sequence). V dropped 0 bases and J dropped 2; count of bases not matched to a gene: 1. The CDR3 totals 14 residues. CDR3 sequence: CASSESGTAYEQYF. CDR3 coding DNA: TGCGCCAGCAGTGAGTCTGGGACAGCCTACGAGCAGTACTTC.

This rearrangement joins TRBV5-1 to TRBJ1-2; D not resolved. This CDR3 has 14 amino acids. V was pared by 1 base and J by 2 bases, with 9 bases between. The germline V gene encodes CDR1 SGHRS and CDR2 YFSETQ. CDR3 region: CASSLSQPNYGYTF. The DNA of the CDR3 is TGCGCCAGCAGCTTGAGTCAGCCCAACTATGGCTACACCTTC. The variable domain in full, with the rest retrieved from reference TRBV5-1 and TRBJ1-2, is KAGVTQTPRYLIKTRGQQVTLSCSPISGHRSVSWYQQTPGQGLQFLFEYFSETQRNKGNFPGRFSGRQFSNSRSEMNVSTLELGDSALYLCASSLSQPNYGYTFGSGTRLTVV.

CDR3 region: CASSTFLGTELYNSPLHF. Written as DNA, the CDR3 is TGTGCCAGCAGCACCTTCCTTGGGACTGAGCTCTACAATTCACCCCTCCACTTT. The chain links TRBV6-2 or TRBV6-3 to TRBJ1-6, with D possibly matching TRBD1 (5 bases). The CDR3 extends over 18 amino acids. Germline CDR1 reads MNHEY; CDR2 reads SVGEGT. Trimming shortened V by 6 bases and J by 7 bases, and 25 bases separated the two germline ends.

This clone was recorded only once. This chain's CDR3 is CASSLEPSYTGELFF. The CDR3 nucleotides read TGCGCCAGCAGCTTGGAGCCTTCTTACACCGGGGAGCTGTTTTTT. The chain couples TRBV5-1 to TRBJ2-2; no clear D. From germline, CDR1 is SGHRS and CDR2 YFSETQ. There are 15 residues in the CDR3. Trimming shortened V by 0 bases and J by 3 bases, and 9 bases separated the two germline ends.

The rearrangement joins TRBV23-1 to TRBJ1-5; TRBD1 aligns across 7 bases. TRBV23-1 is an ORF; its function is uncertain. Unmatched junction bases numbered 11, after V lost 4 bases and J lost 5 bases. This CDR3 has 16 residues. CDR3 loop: CASSPWTGDRDQPQHF. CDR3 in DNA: TGCGCCAGCAGTCCGTGGACAGGAGACAGGGATCAGCCCCAGCATTTT.

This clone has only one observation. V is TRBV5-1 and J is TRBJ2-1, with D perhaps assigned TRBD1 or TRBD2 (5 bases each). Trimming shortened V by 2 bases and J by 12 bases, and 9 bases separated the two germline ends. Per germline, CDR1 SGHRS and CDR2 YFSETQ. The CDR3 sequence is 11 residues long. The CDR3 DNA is TGCGCCAGCAGCTTTGAGGGGTCGCAGTTCTTC. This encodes CASSFEGSQFF.

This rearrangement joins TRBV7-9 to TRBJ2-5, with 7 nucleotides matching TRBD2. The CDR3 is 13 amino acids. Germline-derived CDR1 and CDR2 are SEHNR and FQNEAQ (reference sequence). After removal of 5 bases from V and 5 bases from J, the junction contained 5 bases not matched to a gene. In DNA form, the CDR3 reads TGTGCCAGCAGCCCTAGCGGCGGGGAGACCCAGTACTTC. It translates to CASSPSGGETQYF.